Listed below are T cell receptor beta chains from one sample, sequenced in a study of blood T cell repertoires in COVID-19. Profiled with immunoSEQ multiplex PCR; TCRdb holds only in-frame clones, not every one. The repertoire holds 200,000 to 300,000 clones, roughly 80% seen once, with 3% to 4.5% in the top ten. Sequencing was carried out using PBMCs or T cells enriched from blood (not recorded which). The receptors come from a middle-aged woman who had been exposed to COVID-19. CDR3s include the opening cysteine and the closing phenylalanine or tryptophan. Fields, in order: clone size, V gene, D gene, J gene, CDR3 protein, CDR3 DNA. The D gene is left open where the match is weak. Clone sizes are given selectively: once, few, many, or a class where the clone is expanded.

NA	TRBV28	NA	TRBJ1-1	CASTRGGAAAEAFF	TGTGCCAGCACCCGGGGAGGGGCTGCGGCTGAAGCTTTCTTT
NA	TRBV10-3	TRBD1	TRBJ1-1	CAIRANQGATYTEAFF	TGTGCCATCAGGGCCAATCAGGGGGCGACATACACTGAAGCTTTCTTT
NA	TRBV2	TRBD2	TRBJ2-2	CASSDERGMNTGELFF	TGTGCCAGCAGTGACGAGCGGGGGATGAACACCGGGGAGCTGTTTTTT
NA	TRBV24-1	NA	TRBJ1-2	CATSDSVGQGGYTF	TGTGCCACCAGTGATTCAGTTGGGCAGGGAGGCTACACCTTC
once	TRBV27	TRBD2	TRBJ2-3	CASSLSPLAGGVGGTDTQYF	TGTGCCAGCAGTTTAAGCCCCCTAGCGGGGGGGGTAGGAGGCACAGATACGCAGTATTTT
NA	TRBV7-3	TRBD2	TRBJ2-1	CASSSRGFAYNEQFF	TGTGCCAGCAGCTCGCGGGGGTTCGCCTACAATGAGCAGTTCTTC
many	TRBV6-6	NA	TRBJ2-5	CASSRGVGGETQYF	TGTGCCAGCAGCCGCGGGGTGGGGGGTGAGACCCAGTACTTC
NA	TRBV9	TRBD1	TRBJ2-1	CASSAGQGAYNEQFF	TGTGCCAGCAGCGCGGGACAGGGGGCGTACAATGAGCAGTTCTTC
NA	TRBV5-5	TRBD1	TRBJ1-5	CASSRTGQTGGRDQPQHF	TGTGCCAGCAGCCGCACCGGCCAGACAGGGGGCAGGGATCAGCCCCAGCATTTT
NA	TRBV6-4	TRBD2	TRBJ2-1	CASSPIAGAERNEQFF	TGTGCCAGCAGTCCTATAGCGGGGGCCGAAAGAAATGAGCAGTTCTTC
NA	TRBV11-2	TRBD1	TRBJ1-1	CASSFDRGTEAFF	TGTGCCAGCAGCTTCGACAGGGGAACTGAAGCTTTCTTT
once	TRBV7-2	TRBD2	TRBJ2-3	CASSLGLAGGSSDTQYF	TGTGCCAGCAGCCTCGGACTAGCGGGGGGTTCGTCAGATACGCAGTATTTT
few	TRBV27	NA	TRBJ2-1	CASSVPGPLGNEQFF	TGTGCCAGCAGTGTCCCAGGGCCTCTAGGGAATGAGCAGTTCTTC
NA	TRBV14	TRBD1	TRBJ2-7	CASRKAGTGDPYEQYF	TGTGCCAGCAGGAAGGCCGGGACAGGGGACCCCTACGAGCAGTACTTC
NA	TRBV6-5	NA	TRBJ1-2	CASRWGDQNYGYTF	TGTGCCAGCAGGTGGGGGGACCAAAACTATGGCTACACCTTC
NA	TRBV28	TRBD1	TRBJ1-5	CASSFQGQGSNQPQHF	TGTGCCAGCAGTTTCCAGGGACAGGGGAGCAATCAGCCCCAGCATTTT
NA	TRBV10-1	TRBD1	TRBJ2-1	CARRGRLDSEQFF	TGCGCCAGAAGGGGGCGGCTTGATAGTGAGCAGTTCTTC
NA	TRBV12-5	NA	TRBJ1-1	CASGRDSFSAFF	TGTGCTAGTGGCCGGGACTCCTTTTCGGCTTTCTTT
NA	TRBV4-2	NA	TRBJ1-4	CASSQDGQGQPNEKLFF	TGTGCCAGCAGCCAAGATGGGCAGGGCCAACCTAATGAAAAACTGTTTTTT
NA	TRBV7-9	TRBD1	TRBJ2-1	CASSTRDRVGEQFF	TGTGCCAGCAGCACCCGGGACAGGGTCGGTGAGCAGTTCTTC
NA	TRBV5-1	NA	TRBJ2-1	CASSPLQGGSYNEQFF	TGCGCCAGCAGCCCCTTACAGGGTGGCTCCTACAATGAGCAGTTCTTC